The T cell receptor beta chain described here comes from a study of T-cell reconstitution after alpha-beta-depleted transplantation in children. Notes on the study in general: Surviving recipient T cells and thymic progenitors produced the high day-60 TCRbeta diversity seen in some patients. Reportedly, alpha-beta T cells present about two months post-transplant originated from several hundred expanded clones of graft origin.

Unique molecular identifiers were built into the TCRbeta library. TCRdb called the PCR reads again in MiXCR, with one record for every CDR3 protein. The table lists about 590,000 distinct CDR3 sequences, about an eighth of them singletons, with 2% to 2.5% in the top ten. Worth noting for this clonotype: Its specificity is not known.

This material consisted of PBMCs, mostly from graft donor cells, taken 360 days after TCRalphabeta/CD19-depleted stem cell transplant. The TCR sequence derives from a male patient aged 10 to 17 who had a stem cell transplant for acute myeloid leukemia, so the T cells may come from the graft donor.

The CDR3 region is CASSLRDRVIGELFF. For the CDR3, the DNA is TGTGCCAGCAGCCTCCGGGACAGGGTAATCGGGGAGCTGTTTTTT. This rearrangement joins TRBV6-1 to TRBJ2-2; 9 bases fit TRBD1. CDR1 MNHNS and CDR2 SASEGT come from the germline V gene. The V gene end was trimmed by 6 bases and the J gene end by 7 bases; junction bases not matched to a gene: 9. The CDR3 is 15 residues long.